This T cell receptor (beta chain) was observed in a study of T-cell memory formation after mild COVID-19. The CDR3 loop spans 15 amino acids. The V gene's germline CDR1 is SGHTA and CDR2 FQGTGA. Trimming removed 5 bases from V and 15 bases from J; junction bases left unmatched: 16. This clonotype occurred many times. In TCRdb, the 5' RACE reads were re-called with MiXCR into one record per CDR3 protein. The repertoire holds 500,000 to 600,000 distinct CDR3 sequences, roughly 17% seen once, with approximately 12% in the top ten. This TCR was sampled from an adult woman who had mild COVID-19 (a few samples of this study predate the infection). Cell type and time point are not known. The genes are TRBV7-3 and TRBJ2-1; 10 bases are shared with TRBD1. The sequencing sample was made of PBMCs or a T cell subset sorted from them (not recorded which). CDR3 sequence reads: CASSKTGGSAGVVFF. The CDR3 bases are TGTGCCAGCAGCAAGACAGGGGGCTCAGCGGGAGTGGTGTTCTTC.